This T cell receptor beta chain was sequenced during a study of cytomegalovirus exposure and HLA in healthy donors. This CDR3 region has 17 residues. From germline, CDR1 is MNHEY and CDR2 SMNVEV (reference sequence). J gave up 2 bases and V 2 bases, and 7 bases lay outside the gene matches. PCR was performed using 60 Vbeta and 13 Jbeta primers. The protocol was immunoSEQ multiplex PCR, while the TCRdb copy is restricted to in-frame clones and leaves out a portion. The table has 170,000 or so clones, about 80% seen once. Material: PBMCs. This receptor was obtained from a woman aged 50 to 60 in good health and CMV-seropositive. The rearrangement uses TRBV27 and TRBJ2-4, with 9 positions matching TRBD1. The CDR3 region is CASSLSGQGIPKNIQYF. For the CDR3, the DNA is TGTGCCAGCAGTTTAAGTGGACAGGGGATCCCCAAAAACATTCAGTACTTC.